The 3 T cell receptor beta chains below were found in one sample sequenced in a study of blood T cells in healthy people across ages. Sample-barcoded 5' priming and a J-beta primer mix drove a second PCR of 7 to 11 cycles. TCRdb fed the 5' RACE reads into MiXCR, producing one record per CDR3 protein. The top ten hold 23% of the sample, which has 1.8 million or so distinct CDR3 sequences, about two fifths seen once. The material sequenced was blood. The receptors derive from a human donor in good health.

The CDR3 is CASSPRQPSGTEAFF. The CDR3 DNA follows: TGTGCCAGCAGCCCGCGACAACCAAGTGGGACTGAAGCTTTCTTT. The V call is TRBV6-1, the J call TRBJ1-1, with no clear D. CDR1 is MNHNS and CDR2 is SASEGT in the germline V gene. The length of the CDR3 is 15 residues. V was clipped by 6 bases and J by 5 bases, with 19 bases between them.

This clonotype has just a few counts. The CDR3 bases are TGCAGCTCCCAGAGGGGGGTAGCGGGGGTACAAGATACGCAGTATTTT. Translated, it gives CSSQRGVAGVQDTQYF. The chain has TRBV29-1 and TRBJ2-3; 9 bases are a match to TRBD2. J lost 5 bases, V lost 8 bases, and 17 bases had no gene match. The CDR3 sequence is 16 residues long. CDR1 and CDR2 from the germline V gene are SQVTM and ANQGSEA.

This clonotype was found a few times. The chain recombines TRBV27 with TRBJ1-5, with a tentative D call TRBD1 (5 bases). The germline V and J ends were trimmed by 0 bases and 3 bases, with 18 bases remaining between them. The CDR3 sequence is 18 residues long. Germline lookup yields CDR1 MNHEY and CDR2 SMNVEV (reference sequence). CDR3 nucleotide sequence: TGTGCCAGCAGTTTATCCGCAGGGTATGAAGTAGACAATCAGCCCCAGCATTTT. Protein product: CASSLSAGYEVDNQPQHF.